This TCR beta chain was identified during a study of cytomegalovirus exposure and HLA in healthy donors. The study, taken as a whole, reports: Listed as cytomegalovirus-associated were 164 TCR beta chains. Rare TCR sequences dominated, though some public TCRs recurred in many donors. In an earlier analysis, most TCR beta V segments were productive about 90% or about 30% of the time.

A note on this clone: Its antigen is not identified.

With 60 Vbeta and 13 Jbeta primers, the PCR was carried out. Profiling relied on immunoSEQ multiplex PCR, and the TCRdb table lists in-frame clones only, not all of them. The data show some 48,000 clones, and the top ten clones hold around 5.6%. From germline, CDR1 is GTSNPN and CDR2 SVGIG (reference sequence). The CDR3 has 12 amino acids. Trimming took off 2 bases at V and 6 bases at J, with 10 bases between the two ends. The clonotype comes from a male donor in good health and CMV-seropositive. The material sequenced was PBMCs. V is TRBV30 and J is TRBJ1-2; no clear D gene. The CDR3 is CAWSWAADGYTF. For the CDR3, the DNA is TGTGCCTGGAGTTGGGCAGCCGATGGCTACACCTTC.